The sequence of this TCR beta chain was determined in a study of blood T cell repertoires in COVID-19. V gave up 7 bases and J gave up 5 bases; unmatched junction bases: 7. The CDR3 loop spans 13 amino acids. Germline values: CDR1 ENHRY, CDR2 SYGVKD. Exposed study participants had met a COVID-19 case within 2 weeks before entry. The table came from immunoSEQ multiplex PCR; TCRdb's copy has only in-frame clones and leaves some out. The data show roughly 380,000 clones, around nine tenths seen once. The sample taken for sequencing was PBMCs or T cells enriched from blood (not recorded which). The J gene is TRBJ1-2, the V gene TRBV10-3; 7 nucleotides align to TRBD1. The TCR comes from a woman aged 30 to 39 who had been exposed to COVID-19. The CDR3 here is CAINSDREYGYTF. The CDR3 region has the DNA TGTGCCATCAATTCAGACAGGGAATATGGCTACACCTTC.